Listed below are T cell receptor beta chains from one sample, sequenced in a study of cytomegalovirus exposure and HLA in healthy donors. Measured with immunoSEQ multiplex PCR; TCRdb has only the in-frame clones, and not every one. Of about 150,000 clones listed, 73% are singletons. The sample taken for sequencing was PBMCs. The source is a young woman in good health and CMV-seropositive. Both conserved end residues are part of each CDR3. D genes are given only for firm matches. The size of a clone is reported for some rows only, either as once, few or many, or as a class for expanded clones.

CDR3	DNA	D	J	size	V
CASSIRDRFAYEQYF	TGTGCCAGCAGCATCCGGGACAGGTTCGCCTACGAGCAGTACTTC	TRBD1	TRBJ2-7	NA	TRBV7-9
CASSPRSGQMNTEAFF	TGTGCCAGCTCACCCCGCTCGGGACAGATGAACACTGAAGCTTTCTTT	TRBD1	TRBJ1-1	NA	TRBV18
CASSLAGGPNEQFF	TGTGCCAGCAGCCTAGCGGGGGGGCCCAATGAGCAGTTCTTC	TRBD2	TRBJ2-1	NA	TRBV6-5
CASSLSGSNQPQHF	TGCGCCAGCAGCTTATCAGGCAGCAATCAGCCCCAGCATTTT	NA	TRBJ1-5	NA	TRBV5-1
CASTSPLEAFF	TGTGCCAGCACTAGCCCCCTTGAAGCTTTCTTT	NA	TRBJ1-1	NA	TRBV28
CASSPRGSGGTETQYF	TGTGCCAGCAGCCCCCGTGGTAGCGGGGGAACCGAGACCCAGTACTTC	TRBD2	TRBJ2-5	NA	TRBV9
CASSLVAQTNNSPLHF	TGTGCCAGCAGCTTAGTTGCACAGACAAATAATTCACCCCTCCACTTT	NA	TRBJ1-6	NA	TRBV7-2
CASSLVPGSSNYGYTF	TGTGCCAGCAGCTTAGTACCCGGGTCCTCTAACTATGGCTACACCTTC	NA	TRBJ1-2	once	TRBV7-2
CASAGTTNSPIEQYF	TGTGCCAGCGCCGGGACTACAAATAGTCCCATCGAGCAGTACTTC	TRBD2	TRBJ2-7	NA	TRBV28
CASSRALQFSQPQHF	TGCGCCAGCAGCCGGGCTTTACAGTTCTCTCAGCCCCAGCATTTT	NA	TRBJ1-5	NA	TRBV4-1
CASSWDYPYEQYF	TGTGCCAGCAGCTGGGACTACCCCTACGAGCAGTACTTC	TRBD2	TRBJ2-7	NA	TRBV11-2
CASNTRGPLFSYNEQFF	TGTGCCAGCAACACCAGGGGGCCCCTTTTCTCCTACAATGAGCAGTTCTTC	TRBD1	TRBJ2-1	once	TRBV27
CASSSPGGITDTQYF	TGCGCCAGCAGCTCCCCCGGGGGGATCACAGATACGCAGTATTTT	TRBD2	TRBJ2-3	NA	TRBV5-1
CASSPSGDRGNEQYF	TGTGCCAGCAGCCCATCCGGGGACAGGGGGAATGAGCAGTACTTC	TRBD1	TRBJ2-7	NA	TRBV7-3
CASSTRPGTGVYVLTF	TGTGCCAGCAGCACCAGACCCGGGACAGGGGTTTACGTCCTGACTTTC	TRBD1	TRBJ2-6	NA	TRBV7-2
CASTPGTVGSYGYTF	TGTGCCAGCACACCCGGGACAGTAGGGTCCTATGGCTACACCTTC	TRBD1	TRBJ1-2	NA	TRBV9
CASSSARTGGVETQYF	TGCGCCAGCAGCTCAGCCCGGACAGGGGGCGTAGAGACCCAGTACTTC	TRBD1	TRBJ2-5	NA	TRBV5-1
CASSLRDRAYEQYF	TGTGCCAGCAGCCTAAGGGACAGGGCCTACGAGCAGTACTTC	TRBD1	TRBJ2-7	NA	TRBV7-9